Shown below are 5 T cell receptor beta chains from a single sample sequenced in a study of blood T cell repertoires in COVID-19. Sequenced by immunoSEQ multiplex PCR; TCRdb stores in-frame clones only, minus some. The top ten hold 4.4% of the sample, which has some 190,000 clones, 88% seen once. Sequencing was done on a sample of peripheral blood. Receptors originate from a human donor in a cohort sampled during active COVID-19.

This sequence joins TRBV24-1 and TRBJ2-1; 10 bases are shared with TRBD2. Germline V lookup: CDR1 KGHDR, CDR2 SFDVKD. The ends lost 6 bases at V and 6 bases at J; junction bases unmatched: 4. The CDR3 is 14 amino acids. The CDR3: CATSSSGSANEQFF. The DNA of the CDR3 is TGTGCCACCAGTTCTAGCGGGAGTGCCAATGAGCAGTTCTTC.

The CDR3 region has the DNA TGTGCCAGTAGTGGTCCTGCCGAGAATACGCAGTATTTT. Translation gives CASSGPAENTQYF. The V gene is TRBV19, the J gene TRBJ2-3; D is unresolved. With 5 bases removed from V and 7 bases from J, the gap between germline ends came to 13 bases. Germline loops: CDR1 LNHDA, CDR2 SQIVND (reference sequence). The length of the CDR3 is 13 residues.

The V gene is TRBV4-3, the J gene TRBJ1-3; tentative D call: TRBD1 (6 bases). Trimming took off 3 bases at V and 0 bases at J, with 9 bases between the two ends. The CDR3 totals 15 residues. Looked up from germline, CDR1 is LGHNA and CDR2 is YSLEER. CDR3 DNA sequence: TGCGCCAGCAGCCAGCTGACAGGCTCTGGAAACACCATATATTTT. It is translated as CASSQLTGSGNTIYF.

The chain combines TRBV24-1 with TRBJ2-1; 13 nucleotides line up with TRBD2. Per germline, CDR1 KGHDR and CDR2 SFDVKD. The CDR3 runs to 16 residues. V trimming: 4 bases; J trimming: 7 bases; junction bases outside the gene matches: 6. The CDR3 sequence: CATSDPGLAGTNEQFF. Here the CDR3 DNA reads TGTGCCACCAGTGACCCGGGACTAGCGGGGACGAATGAGCAGTTCTTC.

This clone was seen a handful of times. The chain uses TRBV11-2 and TRBJ2-7; TRBD2 matches 9 bases. The CDR3 has 15 amino acids. Germline CDR1 and CDR2: SGHAT and FQNNGV. With 5 bases clipped from V and 3 bases from J, the junction kept 8 bases outside the gene matches. The CDR3 reads CASSKIAGGDYEQYF. The DNA for the CDR3 is TGTGCCAGCAGCAAAATTGCGGGGGGGGACTACGAGCAGTACTTC.